This T cell receptor beta chain appears in the sequencing data of a study of T cells in Graves' hyperthyroidism and ophthalmopathy. RNA transcripts were the template for amplifying TCR beta CDR3 regions. HTBI primers were used for first-round RT-PCR of the TCR CDR3. TCRdb analysed the multiplex PCR reads with MiXCR anew, one entry per CDR3 protein. The repertoire holds around 700,000 distinct CDR3 sequences, with 30% to 40% as singletons. The PBMCs were sourced from fresh peripheral blood (approximately 9 ml). The CDR3 spans 14 residues. With V trimmed by 6 bases and J by 5 bases, 9 bases remained unmatched. In this sample, this clonotype turned up many times.

This receptor was identified in a woman in her 40s with Graves' hyperthyroidism. The sequencing input was blood. The chain joins TRBV12-3 or TRBV12-4 to TRBJ1-1; TRBD1 matches at 7 bases. CDR3 loop: CASSDRVGWTEAFF. DNA of the CDR3: TGTGCCAGCAGCGACAGGGTAGGTTGGACTGAAGCTTTCTTT.